A selection of T cell receptor beta chains follows, all from one sample in a study of cytomegalovirus exposure and HLA in healthy donors. The data were produced by immunoSEQ multiplex PCR, yet TCRdb's version contains in-frame clones alone and is incomplete. The sample lists about 160,000 clones, 75% to 85% seen once, with about 13% in the top ten. The sample consisted of PBMCs. These receptors were taken from a woman between 50 and 59 years old in good health and CMV-seronegative. CDR3s include the opening cysteine and the closing phenylalanine or tryptophan. The D gene is left open where the match is weak. A clone size is listed for some rows: how often the clone was seen (once, few, many), or a class if it is expanded.

>TRBV4-3|.|.|TRBJ1-4
CASSQEHLLREKLFF
TGCGCCAGCAGCCAAGAGCACCTCCTGAGGGAAAAACTGTTTTTT
>TRBV5-5|TRBD2|.|TRBJ2-2
CASSAQAGGTGELFF
TGTGCCAGCAGTGCTCAGGCGGGAGGGACCGGGGAGCTGTTTTTT
>TRBV7-2|TRBD2|few|TRBJ2-3
CASSLGSGSRADTQYF
TGTGCCAGCAGCCTAGGTAGCGGGAGTAGGGCAGATACGCAGTATTTT
>TRBV7-9|.|.|TRBJ1-4
CSSSRGVATNEKLFF
TGTTCCAGCAGCCGGGGGGTTGCAACTAATGAAAAACTGTTTTTT
>TRBV19|TRBD1|.|TRBJ1-2
CASSTGTGVYGYTF
TGTGCCAGTAGTACCGGGACAGGGGTCTATGGCTACACCTTC
>TRBV9|.|.|TRBJ1-2
CASSVAGFNYGYTF
TGTGCCAGCAGCGTAGCAGGGTTCAACTATGGCTACACCTTC
>TRBV2|TRBD1|.|TRBJ2-7
CAIRQGTYEQYF
TGTGCCATCCGACAGGGTACCTACGAGCAGTACTTC
>TRBV5-1|.|.|TRBJ1-1
CASSPDRAGSTEAFF
TGCGCCAGCAGCCCAGACCGGGCCGGGAGCACTGAAGCTTTCTTT
>TRBV10-3|.|.|TRBJ2-1
CAIRGSSYNEQFF
TGTGCCATCAGGGGGAGCTCCTACAATGAGCAGTTCTTC
>TRBV6-5|TRBD1|.|TRBJ2-5
CASRPGQGLIETQYF
TGTGCCAGCAGACCTGGACAGGGGTTGATAGAGACCCAGTACTTC
>TRBV6-5|.|.|TRBJ1-6
CASSYSGGRSPLHF
TGTGCCAGCAGTTACTCAGGGGGAAGGTCACCCCTCCACTTT
>TRBV7-9|TRBD1|.|TRBJ2-7
CASSWAGQGYEQYF
TGTGCCAGCAGCTGGGCCGGACAGGGGTACGAGCAGTACTTC
>TRBV7-9|.|.|TRBJ1-1
CASSPQGREGTEAFF
TGTGCCAGCAGCCCACAGGGTCGGGAGGGCACTGAAGCTTTCTTT
>TRBV7-9|TRBD1|.|TRBJ2-2
CASSVGTANTGELFF
TGTGCCAGCAGCGTAGGGACAGCGAACACCGGGGAGCTGTTTTTT
>TRBV28|.|.|TRBJ1-2
CASSRVNYGYTF
TGTGCCAGCAGCCGGGTTAACTATGGCTACACCTTC
>TRBV5-6|.|.|TRBJ2-7
CASSSGGLEQYF
TGTGCCAGCAGCTCCGGTGGTCTCGAGCAGTACTTC
>TRBV11-2|TRBD1|.|TRBJ1-3
CASSLDEGARNTIYF
TGTGCCAGCAGCTTAGATGAGGGGGCGAGAAACACCATATATTTT
>TRBV19|.|.|TRBJ2-4
CASRSGASALYF
TGTGCCAGTAGGTCCGGCGCGAGCGCTTTGTACTTC
>TRBV5-6|.|.|TRBJ1-2
CASSTGGGRQYGYTF
TGTGCCAGCAGCACCGGCGGTGGCAGACAGTATGGCTACACCTTC
>TRBV7-9|TRBD1|.|TRBJ1-2
CASSLAAQGADRYTF
TGTGCCAGCAGCTTAGCGGCACAGGGGGCGGACCGCTACACCTTC
>TRBV29-1|TRBD1|.|TRBJ2-1
CSVDNRGQGAYEQFF
TGCAGCGTTGATAATAGAGGGCAGGGGGCATATGAGCAGTTCTTC
>TRBV18|TRBD2|.|TRBJ2-7
CASSPIGGNNEQYF
TGTGCCAGCTCACCAATCGGGGGGAATAACGAGCAGTACTTC
>TRBV28|.|.|TRBJ1-4
CASSLEGRNEKLFF
TGTGCCAGCAGTTTGGAGGGACGGAATGAAAAACTGTTTTTT
>TRBV7-9|.|once|TRBJ2-2
CASSLAGVTGELFF
TGTGCCAGCAGCTTAGCGGGAGTAACCGGGGAGCTGTTTTTT
>TRBV30|.|few|TRBJ2-1
CATPGIRNEQFF
TGTGCCACTCCGGGGATTCGCAATGAGCAGTTCTTC
>TRBV19|.|.|TRBJ1-6
CASRTGADFNSPLHF
TGTGCCAGTAGAACGGGAGCCGATTTTAATTCACCCCTCCACTTT
>TRBV28|.|few|TRBJ1-5
CATTLSYPGGRYQPQHF
TGTGCCACCACGCTCTCCTATCCGGGCGGGCGGTATCAGCCCCAGCATTTT
>TRBV6-5|TRBD1|.|TRBJ1-2
CASSPRPTGSYGYTF
TGTGCCAGCAGCCCACGGCCGACAGGGTCCTATGGCTACACCTTC
>TRBV7-8|TRBD1|.|TRBJ2-1
CASSYGTGDVYEQFF
TGTGCCAGCAGCTACGGGACAGGGGACGTCTATGAGCAGTTCTTC
>TRBV13|TRBD2|few|TRBJ2-3
CASSLVGLAGTTDTQYF
TGTGCCAGCAGCTTGGTGGGACTAGCGGGAACAACAGATACGCAGTATTTT
>TRBV23-1|.|.|TRBJ2-5
CASTRWTAKETQYF
TGCGCCAGCACCCGTTGGACTGCAAAAGAGACCCAGTACTTC
>TRBV25-1|TRBD2|.|TRBJ2-1
CASSEGPGTRNYNEQFF
TGTGCCAGCAGCGAGGGCCCGGGGACTAGGAACTACAATGAGCAGTTCTTC
>TRBV7-9|.|.|TRBJ1-2
CSSSLDVHSYTF
TGTTCCAGCAGCTTAGATGTGCACAGCTACACCTTC
>TRBV11-1|.|few|TRBJ1-3
CASSYPGNTIYF
TGTGCCAGCAGTTATCCTGGAAACACCATATATTTT
>TRBV5-4|TRBD1|.|TRBJ2-1
CASSQGQSDNEQFF
TGTGCCAGCAGCCAGGGACAGTCGGACAATGAGCAGTTCTTC
>TRBV5-1|.|.|TRBJ2-3
CASSLNRESTDTQYF
TGCGCCAGCAGCTTGAACAGGGAGAGCACAGATACGCAGTATTTT
>TRBV5-1|.|.|TRBJ1-6
CASSPTGTPGYNSPLHF
TGCGCCAGCAGCCCTACCGGGACTCCCGGTTATAATTCACCCCTCCACTTT
>TRBV29-1|.|.|TRBJ1-2
CSVEWQWLDGYTF
TGCAGCGTTGAATGGCAGTGGCTTGATGGCTACACCTTC
>TRBV11-2|.|.|TRBJ2-3
CASSFSGTSTDTQYF
TGTGCCAGCAGCTTCTCAGGGACTAGCACAGATACGCAGTATTTT
>TRBV7-8|TRBD2|.|TRBJ2-5
CASSLGLAGTQYF
TGTGCCAGCAGCTTAGGACTAGCGGGGACCCAGTACTTC
>TRBV29-1|TRBD1|.|TRBJ2-1
CSSRPGTGNNEQFF
TGCAGCTCTCGACCCGGGACAGGAAACAATGAGCAGTTCTTC
>TRBV2|TRBD2|.|TRBJ2-2
CASSETSGKNTGELFF
TGTGCCAGCAGTGAAACTAGCGGGAAGAACACCGGGGAGCTGTTTTTT